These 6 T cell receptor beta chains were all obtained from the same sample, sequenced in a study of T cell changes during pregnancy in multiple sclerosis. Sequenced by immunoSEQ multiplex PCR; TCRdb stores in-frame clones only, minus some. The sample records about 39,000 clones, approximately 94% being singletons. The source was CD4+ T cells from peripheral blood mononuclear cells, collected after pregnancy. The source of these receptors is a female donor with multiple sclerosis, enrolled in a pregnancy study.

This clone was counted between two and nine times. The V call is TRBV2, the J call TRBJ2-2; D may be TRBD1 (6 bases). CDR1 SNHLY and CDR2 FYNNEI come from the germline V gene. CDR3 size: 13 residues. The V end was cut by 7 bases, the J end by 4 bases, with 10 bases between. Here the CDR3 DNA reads TGTGCCAGCACAGGGGACCCCACCGGGGAGCTGTTTTTT. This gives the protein CASTGDPTGELFF.

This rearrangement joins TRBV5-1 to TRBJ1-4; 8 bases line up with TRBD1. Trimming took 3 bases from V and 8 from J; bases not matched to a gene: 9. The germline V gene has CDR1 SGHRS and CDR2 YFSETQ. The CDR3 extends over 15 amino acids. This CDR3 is CASSSTQGVGEKLFF. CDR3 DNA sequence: TGCGCCAGCAGCTCCACACAGGGGGTAGGGGAAAAACTGTTTTTT.

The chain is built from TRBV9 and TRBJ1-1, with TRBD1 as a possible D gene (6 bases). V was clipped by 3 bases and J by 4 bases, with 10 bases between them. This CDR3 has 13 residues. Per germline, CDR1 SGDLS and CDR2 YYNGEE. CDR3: CASSAQGLTEAFF. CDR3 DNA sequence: TGTGCCAGCAGCGCTCAGGGGCTCACTGAAGCTTTCTTT.

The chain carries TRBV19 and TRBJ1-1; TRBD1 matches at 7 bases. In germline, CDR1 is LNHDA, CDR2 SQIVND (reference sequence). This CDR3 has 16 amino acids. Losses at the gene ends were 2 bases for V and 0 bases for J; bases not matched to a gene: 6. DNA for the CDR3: TGTGCCAGTAGTATAAGACAGGGACTGATGAACACTGAAGCTTTCTTT. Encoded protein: CASSIRQGLMNTEAFF.

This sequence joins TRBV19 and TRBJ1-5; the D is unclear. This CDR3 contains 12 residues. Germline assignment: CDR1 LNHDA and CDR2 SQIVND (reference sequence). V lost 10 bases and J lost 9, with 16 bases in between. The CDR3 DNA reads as TGTGCCAATAGAGAGGGCGGCCGGCCCCAGCATTTT. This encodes CANREGGRPQHF.

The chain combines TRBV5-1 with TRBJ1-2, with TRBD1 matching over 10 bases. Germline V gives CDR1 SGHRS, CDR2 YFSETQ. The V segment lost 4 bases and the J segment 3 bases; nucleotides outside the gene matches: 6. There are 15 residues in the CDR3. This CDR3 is CASSTGQGTHYGYTF. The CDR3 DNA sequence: TGCGCCAGCAGCACGGGACAGGGGACTCACTATGGCTACACCTTC.